The 19 T cell receptor beta chains listed next were all sequenced from one sample in a study of tumor-infiltrating lymphocytes in localized non-small cell lung cancer. Libraries were prepared by immunoSEQ multiplex PCR; TCRdb keeps only in-frame clonotypes and omits some of them. The data hold roughly 30,000 clones, with roughly 85% observed a single time. Sequenced material: lung tumor tissue. The origin of the receptors is a human donor with non-small cell lung cancer.

The V call is TRBV9, the J call TRBJ1-1, with D possibly matching TRBD1 (6 bases). This CDR3 contains 14 residues. V was shortened by 3 bases and J by 3 bases, with 12 bases between the two germline ends. Germline values: CDR1 SGDLS, CDR2 YYNGEE. CDR3 loop: CASSEGTQDTEAFF. The CDR3 DNA sequence: TGTGCCAGCAGCGAAGGGACACAGGACACTGAAGCTTTCTTT. The variable domain in full, completed from reference TRBV9 and TRBJ1-1, reads DSGVTQTPKHLITATGQRVTLRCSPRSGDLSVYWYQQSLDQGLQFLIQYYNGEERAKGNILERFSAQQFPDLHSELNLSSLELGDSALYFCASSEGTQDTEAFFGQGTRLTVV.

The chain uses TRBV18 and TRBJ1-2, with TRBD1 as a possible D gene (6 bases). The germline CDR1 and CDR2 sequences are KGHSH and LQKENI. Trimming removed 3 bases at V and 4 bases at J, with 9 bases between. The length of the CDR3 is 13 residues. The DNA of the CDR3 is TGTGCCAGCTCACCGGGACACTCCTATGGCTACACCTTC. Translation gives CASSPGHSYGYTF.

V is TRBV6-6 and J is TRBJ2-1; 8 bases align to TRBD2. This CDR3 comprises 15 residues. Germline V gives CDR1 MNHNY, CDR2 SVGAGI (reference sequence). V lost 8 bases, J lost 6 bases, and 12 bases stayed unmatched. The CDR3 DNA reads TGTGCCAGCGGTGCCCCGGGGGGGCTTAGCAATGAGCAGTTCTTC. Its translation: CASGAPGGLSNEQFF.

This chain joins TRBV19 and TRBJ1-2, with D maybe TRBD1 (6 bases). Germline V CDR1 and CDR2: LNHDA, SQIVND (reference sequence). This CDR3 has 14 residues. V gave up 5 bases and J gave up 0 bases, with 10 bases separating them. The CDR3 sequence is CASSLGTTNYGYTF. The DNA of the CDR3 is TGTGCCAGTAGTCTGGGGACAACTAACTATGGCTACACCTTC.

This rearrangement joins TRBV5-4 to TRBJ1-2; no clear D. With 0 bases removed from V and 2 bases from J, the gap between germline ends came to 5 bases. Germline V gene data show CDR1 as SGHNT and CDR2 as YYREEE (reference sequence). This CDR3 has 13 residues. CDR3 loop: CASSLDSNYGYTF. The CDR3 DNA follows: TGTGCCAGCAGCTTGGACAGCAACTATGGCTACACCTTC.

This rearrangement joins TRBV7-9 to TRBJ2-3; D unclear. The CDR3 runs to 15 residues. The germline V gene has CDR1 SEHNR and CDR2 FQNEAQ (reference sequence). Trimming removed 1 base at V and 4 bases at J, with 12 bases between. The chain's CDR3 is CASSLDFALADTQYF. In DNA form, the CDR3 reads TGTGCCAGCAGCTTAGACTTCGCGTTGGCAGATACGCAGTATTTT.

V and J are TRBV4-3 and TRBJ2-1; 7 positions agree with TRBD2. The ends lost 4 bases at V and 5 bases at J; junction bases unmatched: 11. The CDR3 is 16 residues long. Germline-derived CDR1 and CDR2 are LGHNA and YSLEER. Written as DNA, the CDR3 is TGCGCCAGCAGCCCGCATCGGGGGGAGGGGCACAATGAGCAGTTCTTC. Its protein product is CASSPHRGEGHNEQFF.

The rearrangement uses TRBV15 and TRBJ2-7, with 8 bases fitting TRBD1. V trimming: 0 bases; J trimming: 4 bases; junction bases outside the gene matches: 8. Germline CDR1 and CDR2: LNHNV and YYDKDF (reference sequence). The CDR3 runs to 16 residues. Here the CDR3 reads CATSRDLGTGHYEQYF. The CDR3 bases are TGTGCCACCAGCAGAGATCTTGGGACAGGTCATTACGAGCAGTACTTC. The full variable domain, completed using reference TRBV15 and TRBJ2-7, is DAMVIQNPRYQVTQFGKPVTLSCSQTLNHNVMYWYQQKSSQAPKLLFHYYDKDFNNEADTPDNFQSRRPNTSFCFLDIRSPGLGDTAMYLCATSRDLGTGHYEQYFGPGTRLTVT.

This rearrangement joins TRBV19 to TRBJ2-7; D unclear. The CDR3 is 14 amino acids. Germline V gives CDR1 LNHDA, CDR2 SQIVND (reference sequence). V lost 6 bases and J lost 2, with 14 bases in between. The CDR3 here is CASRKRTVPYEQYF. For the CDR3, the DNA is TGTGCCAGTAGGAAAAGGACGGTGCCCTACGAGCAGTACTTC.

The rearrangement uses TRBV4-3 and TRBJ2-2; possibly TRBD1 for D (6 bases). CDR3 length equals 17 residues. Germline CDR1 is LGHNA and CDR2 is YSLEER. V was pared by 4 bases and J by 2 bases, with 17 bases between. The CDR3 DNA reads TGCGCCAGCAGCCTAAGCCCACAGGGCTCCAACACCGGGGAGCTGTTTTTT. Translation: CASSLSPQGSNTGELFF.

The chain carries TRBV13 and TRBJ2-2, with a weak D call TRBD2 (5 bases). The V gene's germline CDR1 is PRHDT and CDR2 FYEKMQ (reference sequence). This CDR3 is built from 16 residues. V lost 3 bases to trimming and J lost 4 bases, with 15 bases between them. The CDR3 sequence is CASSFGAALVTGELFF. CDR3 in DNA: TGTGCCAGCAGCTTTGGAGCGGCCCTCGTCACCGGGGAGCTGTTTTTT.

This clone was found a few times. The genes are TRBV14 and TRBJ1-5, with 8 positions matching TRBD1. Germline CDR1 is SGHDN and CDR2 is FVKESK. CDR3 length: 18 residues. J lost 0 bases, V lost 4 bases, and 11 bases had no gene match. The CDR3 loop reads CASSPQDRVEYSNQPQHF. CDR3 sequence (DNA): TGTGCCAGCAGCCCCCAGGACAGGGTGGAATATAGCAATCAGCCCCAGCATTTT.

The chain recombines TRBV4-1 with TRBJ2-3; TRBD2 matches 10 bases. In germline, CDR1 is MGHRA, CDR2 YSYEKL. The J segment lost 9 bases and the V segment lost 1 base, leaving 13 bases of the junction unmatched. This CDR3 is 17 amino acids long. CDR3 sequence reads: CASSQVTSGVPTGTQYF. Written as DNA, the CDR3 is TGCGCCAGCAGCCAAGTCACTAGCGGGGTACCCACGGGGACGCAGTATTTT.

The rearrangement joins TRBV29-1 to TRBJ2-3, with 10 bases identical to TRBD2. Germline V gene sequence: CDR1 SQVTM, CDR2 ANQGSEA. There are 13 residues in the CDR3. V gave up 8 bases and J gave up 3 bases; unmatched junction bases: 5. In nucleotides, the CDR3 is TGCAGCCTCCGGACTAGCGGAACAGATACGCAGTATTTT. Its translation is CSLRTSGTDTQYF.

The chain uses TRBV7-2 and TRBJ1-5, with TRBD1 matching 9 bases. From germline, CDR1 is SGHTA and CDR2 FQGNSA. The CDR3 is 14 residues long. V was pared by 6 bases and J by 7 bases, with 7 bases of the junction left unmatched. CDR3 loop: CASRKDRGNQPQHF. The CDR3 DNA sequence: TGTGCCAGCAGGAAAGACAGGGGGAACCAGCCCCAGCATTTT.

The chain links TRBV7-2 to TRBJ1-1; D ambiguous. The CDR3 totals 16 residues. The V end was cut by 5 bases, the J end by 5 bases, with 21 bases between. Germline V gene sequence: CDR1 SGHTA, CDR2 FQGNSA. CDR3 amino acids: CASSPYPNPGNTEAFF. In nucleotides, the CDR3 is TGTGCCAGCAGCCCCTACCCAAATCCGGGGAATACTGAAGCTTTCTTT.

CDR3: CAIRHTQGWEQYF. In DNA form, the CDR3 reads TGTGCCATCAGGCACACTCAGGGTTGGGAGCAGTACTTC. V is TRBV10-3 and J is TRBJ2-7, with D perhaps TRBD1 (5 bases). V was trimmed by 6 bases and J by 7 bases, leaving 16 bases between them. From germline, CDR1 is ENHRY and CDR2 SYGVKD. CDR3 length equals 13 residues.

V gene TRBV4-1 combines with J gene TRBJ2-1, with D uncertain. The CDR3 has 16 residues. Trimming shortened V by 1 base and J by 8 bases, and 18 bases separated the two germline ends. Germline CDR1 reads MGHRA; CDR2 reads YSYEKL. This CDR3 is CASSQGHFPVGDEQFF. The CDR3 DNA reads TGCGCCAGCAGCCAAGGACATTTCCCTGTAGGAGATGAGCAGTTCTTC.

In its sample, this clone was seen once. Other DNA sequences in the sample encode the same CDR3. The chain is built from TRBV15 and TRBJ2-7; D is unresolved. Trimming cost V 0 bases and J 3 bases, with 9 bases left between them. This CDR3 has 14 residues. From germline, CDR1 is LNHNV and CDR2 YYDKDF (reference sequence). This CDR3 reads CATSREGGFYEQYF. The CDR3 coding sequence is TGTGCCACCAGCAGAGAGGGCGGCTTCTACGAGCAGTACTTC.